This T cell receptor beta chain is from a study of T cells in Graves' hyperthyroidism and ophthalmopathy. The TCR beta CDR3 regions underwent amplification using RNA transcripts as the source. The TCR CDR3 was amplified in a first-round RT-PCR using the HTBI primer set. TCRdb reprocessed the multiplex PCR reads with MiXCR, giving one entry per CDR3 protein. Among 450,000 to 600,000 distinct CDR3 sequences listed, 14% were seen once. CDR3 length: 10 residues. Germline loops: CDR1 SQVTM, CDR2 ANQGSEA. V lost 5 bases, J lost 8 bases, and 9 bases lay in between. Sequencing used blood. The receptor was isolated from a woman aged 35 to 49 with Graves' hyperthyroidism. V gene TRBV29-1 combines with J gene TRBJ1-2; D is ambiguous. DNA of the CDR3: TGCAGCGTTCTCTCTCACGGCTACACCTTC. Protein: CSVLSHGYTF.